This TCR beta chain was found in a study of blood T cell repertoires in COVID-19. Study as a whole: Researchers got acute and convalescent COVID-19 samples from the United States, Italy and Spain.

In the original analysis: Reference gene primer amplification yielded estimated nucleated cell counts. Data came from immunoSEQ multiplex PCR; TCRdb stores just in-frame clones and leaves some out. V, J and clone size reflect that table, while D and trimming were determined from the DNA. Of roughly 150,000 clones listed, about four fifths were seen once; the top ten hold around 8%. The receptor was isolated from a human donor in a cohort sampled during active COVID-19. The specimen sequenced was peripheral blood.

CDR3 DNA sequence: TGTGCCAGCTCCCTGTCAGTGTCCGGGGACTACGAGCAGTACTTC. Its translation is CASSLSVSGDYEQYF. The rearrangement uses TRBV18 and TRBJ2-7, with D possibly being TRBD2 (5 bases). Germline lookup yields CDR1 KGHSH and CDR2 LQKENI. V was shortened by 6 bases and J by 3 bases, with 18 bases between the two germline ends. The CDR3 consists of 15 residues. The variable domain in full, with the rest retrieved from reference TRBV18 and TRBJ2-7, is NAGVMQNPRHLVRRRGQEARLRCSPMKGHSHVYWYRQLPEEGLKFMVYLQKENIIDESGMPKERFSAEFPKEGPSILRIQQVVRGDSAAYFCASSLSVSGDYEQYFGPGTRLTVT.